The clone carrying this T cell receptor beta chain was counted many times. With 2 bases removed from V and 4 bases from J, the gap between germline ends came to 11 bases. CDR3 length: 14 amino acids. CDR1 is SGHKS and CDR2 is YYEKEE in the germline V gene (reference sequence). The data derive from a study of T-cell memory formation after mild COVID-19. On the study more broadly: Clusters of TCRs were largely donor specific.

TCRdb used MiXCR to reprocess the 5' RACE reads, holding one entry per CDR3 protein. Counted here are about 350,000 distinct CDR3 sequences, around 30% occurring once; the ten biggest clones make up 13%. The TCR sequence derives from an adult woman who had mild COVID-19 (a few samples of this study predate the infection). Cell type and time point are not known. The J gene is TRBJ2-3, the V gene TRBV5-5; maybe TRBD2 (6 bases). Sequencing was carried out using PBMCs or a T cell subset sorted from them (not recorded which). CDR3 nucleotides: TGTGCCAGCAGCTTTTTCCGCGGGGCAGATACGCAGTATTTT. Translating gives CASSFFRGADTQYF.